This T cell receptor beta chain was recovered during a study of blood T cells in healthy people across ages. Broader study findings: It was not possible, with unsorted PBMCs, to conclusively compare naive and antigen-experienced cells. The fall in TCR beta diversity per million T cells was roughly linear with age.

This clonotype was counted between two and nine times. Its specificity is unknown. Healthy Caucasian individuals from Russia aged roughly 6 to 90 served as donors. Every donor provided roughly 10 milliliters of peripheral blood. Through a sample-barcoded 5' primer and a J-beta primer mix, a second PCR was run for 7 to 11 cycles. TCRdb re-analysed the 5' RACE reads in MiXCR, keeping a single row per CDR3 protein. This table holds about 1,500,000 distinct CDR3 sequences, over 25% found once. CDR3 size: 12 residues. Germline CDR1 and CDR2: SQVTM and ANQGSEA. Trimming left V 4 bases short and J 10 bases short, with 11 bases between.

This chain joins TRBV29-1 and TRBJ2-6, with D possibly being TRBD2 (6 bases). This receptor was identified in a young woman in good health. The sample consisted of blood. The CDR3: CSVAIRGNVLTF. CDR3 nucleotide sequence: TGCAGCGTTGCAATACGGGGGAACGTCCTGACTTTC.